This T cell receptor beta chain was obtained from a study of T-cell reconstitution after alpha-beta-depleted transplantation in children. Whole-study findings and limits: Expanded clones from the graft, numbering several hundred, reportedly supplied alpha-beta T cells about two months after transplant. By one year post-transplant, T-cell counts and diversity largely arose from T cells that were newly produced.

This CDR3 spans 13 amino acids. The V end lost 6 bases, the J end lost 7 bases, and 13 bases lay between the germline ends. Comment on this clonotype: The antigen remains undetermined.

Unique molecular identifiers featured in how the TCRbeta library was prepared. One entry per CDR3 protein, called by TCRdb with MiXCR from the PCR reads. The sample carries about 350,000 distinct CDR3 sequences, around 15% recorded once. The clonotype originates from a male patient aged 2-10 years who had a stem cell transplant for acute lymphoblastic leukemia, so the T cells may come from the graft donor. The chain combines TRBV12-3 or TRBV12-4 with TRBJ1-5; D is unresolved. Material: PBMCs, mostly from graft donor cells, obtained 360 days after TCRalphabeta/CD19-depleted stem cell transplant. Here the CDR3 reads CASSPGMEQPQHF. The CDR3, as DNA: TGTGCCAGCAGCCCTGGGATGGAGCAGCCCCAGCATTTT.